This T cell receptor beta chain was documented in a study of blood T cell repertoires in COVID-19. Overall study context: Samples taken during acute and convalescent COVID-19 were collected in the United States, Italy and Spain. Sample material is recorded as cDNA or gDNA derived from T cells, B-cell-depleted T cells, or PBMCs.

In the original workflow: Cell counts per sample came from amplifying reference gene primers. Generated by immunoSEQ multiplex PCR, the TCRdb table keeps only in-frame clones and is missing some. That table is the source of V, J and clone size, and D and trimming were worked out from the DNA. The sample lists approximately 110,000 clones, around 88% occurring once. The origin of this receptor is a human donor in a cohort sampled during active COVID-19. Sample: peripheral blood.

CDR3 amino acids: CASSPDRGGTYGYTF. CDR3 nucleotides: TGTGCCAGCAGCCCAGACCGGGGGGGAACCTATGGCTACACCTTC. This sequence joins TRBV11-2 and TRBJ1-2; D might be TRBD1 (5 bases). This CDR3 spans 15 amino acids. Trimming shortened V by 5 bases and J by 4 bases, and 17 bases separated the two germline ends. CDR1 SGHAT and CDR2 FQNNGV come from the germline V gene.